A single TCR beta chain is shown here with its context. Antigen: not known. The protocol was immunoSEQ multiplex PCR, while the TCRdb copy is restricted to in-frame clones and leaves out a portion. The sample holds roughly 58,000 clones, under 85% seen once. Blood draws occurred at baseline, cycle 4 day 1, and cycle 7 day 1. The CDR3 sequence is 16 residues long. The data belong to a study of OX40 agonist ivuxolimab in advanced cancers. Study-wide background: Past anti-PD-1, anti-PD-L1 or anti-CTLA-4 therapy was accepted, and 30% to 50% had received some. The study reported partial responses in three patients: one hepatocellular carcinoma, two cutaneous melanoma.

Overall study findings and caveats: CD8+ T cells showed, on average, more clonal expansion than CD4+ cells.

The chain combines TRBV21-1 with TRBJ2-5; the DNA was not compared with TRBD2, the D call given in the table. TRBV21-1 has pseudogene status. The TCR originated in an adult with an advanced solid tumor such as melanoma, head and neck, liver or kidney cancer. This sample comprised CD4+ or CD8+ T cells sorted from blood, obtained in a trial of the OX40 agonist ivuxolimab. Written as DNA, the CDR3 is TGTGCCAGCAGCCTCGCCCCATCCGGGATCAAAGAGACCCAGTACTTC. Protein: CASSLAPSGIKETQYF.